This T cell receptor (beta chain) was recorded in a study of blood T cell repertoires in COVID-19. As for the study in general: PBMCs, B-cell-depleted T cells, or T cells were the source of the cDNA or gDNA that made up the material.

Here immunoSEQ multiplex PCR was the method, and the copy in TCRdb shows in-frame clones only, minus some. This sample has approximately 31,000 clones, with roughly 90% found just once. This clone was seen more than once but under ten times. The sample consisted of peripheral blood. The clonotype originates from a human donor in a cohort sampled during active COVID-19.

The CDR3, as DNA: TGTGCCTGGAGGACAGGGACGAGCAATCAGCCCCAGCATTTT. The encoded protein is CAWRTGTSNQPQHF. The chain has TRBV30 and TRBJ1-5; TRBD1 matches at 7 bases. Germline loops: CDR1 GTSNPN, CDR2 SVGIG (reference sequence). Trimming at V came to 3 bases and at J to 1 base, leaving 3 bases not matched to a gene. The CDR3 sequence is 14 residues long.